The 5 T cell receptor beta chains listed next were all sequenced from one sample in a study of T-cell memory formation after mild COVID-19. TCRdb analysed the 5' RACE reads with MiXCR anew, one entry per CDR3 protein. The sample yields about 400,000 distinct CDR3 sequences, roughly 15% seen once. Sequencing was done on a sample of PBMCs or a T cell subset sorted from them (not recorded which). All receptors come from a young man who had mild COVID-19 (a few samples of this study predate the infection). Cell type and time point are not known.

This clonotype has ten or more counts. The V and J genes are TRBV7-3 and TRBJ2-7; no reliable D call. The CDR3 runs to 15 residues. V was trimmed by 1 base and J by 3 bases, leaving 13 bases between them. The germline CDR1 and CDR2 sequences are SGHTA and FQGTGA. In DNA, the CDR3 is TGTGCCAGCAGCTTAAACCCAGCCCACTACTACGAGCAGTACTTC. Translated: CASSLNPAHYYEQYF. The full variable domain, completed using reference TRBV7-3 and TRBJ2-7, is GAGVSQTPSNKVTEKGKYVELRCDPISGHTALYWYRQSLGQGPEFLIYFQGTGAADDSGLPNDRFFAVRPEGSVSTLKIQRTERGDSAVYLCASSLNPAHYYEQYFGPGTRLTVT.

The table lists this clonotype with a few counts. The chain carries TRBV12-3 or TRBV12-4 and TRBJ2-1; TRBD2 is a possible D gene (6 bases). The CDR3 has 12 amino acids. The V gene lost 7 bases and the J gene lost 9 bases, with 13 bases spanning the gap. Written as DNA, the CDR3 is TGTGCCAGCACCCCGGACGGGGGTGAGCAGTTCTTC. Translation: CASTPDGGEQFF.

This clonotype was detected a few times. The chain couples TRBV6-2 or TRBV6-3 to TRBJ1-2, with D maybe TRBD1 (6 bases). The CDR3 totals 13 residues. Germline CDR1 reads MNHEY; CDR2 reads SVGEGT. V was clipped by 6 bases and J by 3 bases, with 11 bases between them. CDR3 sequence reads: CASSSTGHYGYTF. The CDR3 nucleotides read TGTGCCAGCAGCTCGACAGGACACTATGGCTACACCTTC.

This clonotype has just a few counts. This sequence joins TRBV20-1 and TRBJ1-5; no reliable D call. The germline V gene encodes CDR1 DFQATT and CDR2 SNEGSKA (reference sequence). The CDR3 has 16 residues. V gave up 1 base and J gave up 3 bases, with 16 bases separating them. In DNA form, the CDR3 reads TGCAGTGCTAGAGTCCCCCGTGGCAGACACAATCAGCCCCAGCATTTT. It codes for CSARVPRGRHNQPQHF.

This clonotype was observed many times. This rearrangement joins TRBV4-1 to TRBJ2-1; 7 bases match TRBD2. The CDR3 loop spans 16 amino acids. V dropped 4 bases and J dropped 2; count of bases not matched to a gene: 8. Germline V CDR1 and CDR2: MGHRA, YSYEKL. For the CDR3, the DNA is TGCGCCAGCAGCCTCAGATCGGGGGGTACCTACAATGAGCAGTTCTTC. It yields the protein CASSLRSGGTYNEQFF.